The clone carrying this T cell receptor (beta chain) was counted a single time. The CDR3 length is 11 residues. CDR1 is MGHRA and CDR2 is YSYEKL in the germline V gene. Trimming took 3 bases from V and 6 from J, leaving 4 bases between them. The data derive from a study of blood T cell repertoires in COVID-19. Study overall: There were acute and convalescent COVID-19 samples, and they came from the United States, Italy and Spain. Nucleic acid was either cDNA or gDNA, and it came from T cells, B-cell-depleted T cells, or PBMCs.

Per the original data handling: From reference gene primer amplification, estimates of nucleated cell counts were derived. Sequencing used immunoSEQ multiplex PCR; TCRdb keeps in-frame clones, though not all of them. V and J calls and clone size are copied from that table; D and trimming were computed from the DNA. The table has 240,000 or so clones, roughly nine tenths seen once. This clonotype was sampled from a man between 60 and 75 years old who had recovered from COVID-19. Sequenced input: peripheral blood. The chain couples TRBV4-1 to TRBJ2-3, with D uncertain. CDR3 in DNA: TGCGCCAGCAGCCAGAGGGATACGCAGTATTTT. This encodes CASSQRDTQYF.